These T cell receptor beta chains were read from a single sample in a study of T cell responses to AZD1222 COVID-19 vaccine. Generated by immunoSEQ multiplex PCR, the TCRdb table keeps only in-frame clones and is missing some. The sample contains 95,000 to 110,000 clones, under 95% of which appear only once. The specimen comprised peripheral blood, sampled on day 0 of AZD1222 vaccination. The origin of the receptors is an adult in good health. The CDR3 runs from the conserved cysteine through the conserved F or W. Fields, in order: clone size, D gene, V gene, J gene, CDR3 protein, CDR3 DNA. A D gene is named only where the DNA matches it firmly. Part of the rows lack a size; the others show once, few, many or a class for expanded clones.

size: -
D: -
V: TRBV4-3
J: TRBJ1-6
CDR3: CASSQEKGSPLHF
DNA: TGCGCCAGCAGCCAAGAGAAGGGATCACCCCTCCACTTT

size: -
D: -
V: TRBV18
J: TRBJ1-2
CDR3: CASSPTTEPNYGYTF
DNA: TGTGCCAGCTCACCGACGACAGAGCCTAACTATGGCTACACCTTC

size: -
D: -
V: TRBV24-1
J: TRBJ1-5
CDR3: CATSENGDQPQHF
DNA: TGTGCCACCAGTGAGAACGGCGATCAGCCCCAGCATTTT

size: -
D: -
V: TRBV5-1
J: TRBJ1-1
CDR3: CASSLRGAEAFF
DNA: TGCGCCAGCAGCTTGCGGGGCGCTGAAGCTTTCTTT

size: -
D: -
V: TRBV11-2
J: TRBJ1-1
CDR3: CASSLVRENTEAFF
DNA: TGTGCCAGCAGCTTAGTTCGAGAAAACACTGAAGCTTTCTTT

size: -
D: -
V: TRBV10-3
J: TRBJ2-5
CDR3: CAISETPGPTGGTQYF
DNA: TGTGCCATCAGTGAGACCCCGGGTCCCACTGGAGGGACCCAGTACTTC

size: -
D: TRBD1
V: TRBV7-9
J: TRBJ1-2
CDR3: CASSSMATQGTGGYTF
DNA: TGTGCCAGCAGCTCAATGGCTACACAGGGGACGGGAGGCTACACCTTC

size: -
D: TRBD1
V: TRBV4-3
J: TRBJ1-2
CDR3: CASSQENKIGGTGGILGDGYTF
DNA: TGCGCCAGCAGCCAAGAAAATAAGATCGGTGGGACAGGGGGGATTTTAGGGGATGGCTACACCTTC

size: -
D: -
V: TRBV3-1/TRBV3-2
J: TRBJ2-3
CDR3: CASSHLNTDTQYF
DNA: TGTGCCAGCAGCCACCTGAACACAGATACGCAGTATTTT

size: -
D: TRBD1
V: TRBV3-1/TRBV3-2
J: TRBJ1-2
CDR3: CASSFTGGLDGYTF
DNA: TGTGCCAGCAGCTTCACAGGGGGTTTGGATGGCTACACCTTC

size: -
D: -
V: TRBV7-6
J: TRBJ2-1
CDR3: CASSLEGNSYNEQFF
DNA: TGTGCCAGCAGCTTAGAGGGGAACTCCTACAATGAGCAGTTCTTC

size: -
D: -
V: TRBV7-2
J: TRBJ1-4
CDR3: CASSLAGGRAEKLFF
DNA: TGTGCCAGCAGCTTAGCGGGTGGTCGAGCGGAAAAACTGTTTTTT

size: -
D: TRBD1
V: TRBV30
J: TRBJ1-6
CDR3: CAWGRQGLYF
DNA: TGTGCCTGGGGACGACAGGGACTATACTTT

size: -
D: -
V: TRBV4-3
J: TRBJ2-7
CDR3: CASSRGTATYEQYF
DNA: TGCGCCAGCAGCCGCGGGACAGCGACCTACGAGCAGTACTTC

size: -
D: TRBD1
V: TRBV10-3
J: TRBJ1-4
CDR3: CAISESARGREKLFF
DNA: TGTGCCATCAGTGAGTCGGCCAGGGGGCGGGAAAAACTGTTTTTT

size: -
D: TRBD2
V: TRBV11-2
J: TRBJ2-1
CDR3: CASSFGSSGYNEQFF
DNA: TGTGCCAGCAGCTTTGGTTCTAGCGGTTACAATGAGCAGTTCTTC

size: -
D: -
V: TRBV4-3
J: TRBJ2-2
CDR3: CASSARVDTLEAPGELFF
DNA: TGCGCCAGCAGCGCAAGGGTGGACACTCTAGAGGCCCCCGGGGAGCTGTTTTTT

size: once
D: -
V: TRBV7-2
J: TRBJ1-2
CDR3: CASSLTDSHSFYGYTF
DNA: TGTGCCAGCAGCCTAACGGACAGTCACTCCTTCTATGGCTACACCTTC

size: -
D: TRBD1
V: TRBV7-9
J: TRBJ1-4
CDR3: CASSSGTATNEKLFF
DNA: TGTGCCAGCAGCTCAGGGACAGCAACTAATGAAAAACTGTTTTTT

size: -
D: -
V: TRBV4-3
J: TRBJ1-1
CDR3: CASSQERGRATGFF
DNA: TGCGCCAGCAGCCAAGAGAGGGGCAGGGCCACGGGTTTCTTT

size: -
D: -
V: TRBV27
J: TRBJ1-2
CDR3: CASSLSRYPGEDGNYGYTF
DNA: TGTGCCAGCAGTTTATCGAGATACCCGGGGGAGGACGGAAACTATGGCTACACCTTC

size: -
D: TRBD1
V: TRBV7-8
J: TRBJ1-2
CDR3: CASSQPGQGIYGYTF
DNA: TGTGCCAGCAGCCAGCCGGGACAGGGGATCTATGGCTACACCTTC

size: -
D: TRBD2
V: TRBV9
J: TRBJ2-5
CDR3: CASSLTSGGAETQYF
DNA: TGTGCCAGCAGCCTTACTAGCGGGGGGGCAGAGACCCAGTACTTC

size: -
D: -
V: TRBV10-3
J: TRBJ1-4
CDR3: CAISNRWGEKLFF
DNA: TGTGCCATCAGTAATCGTTGGGGTGAAAAACTGTTTTTT

size: once
D: -
V: TRBV7-2
J: TRBJ2-7
CDR3: CASSLGGGLYEQYF
DNA: TGTGCCAGCAGCTTGGGCGGGGGCCTCTACGAGCAGTACTTC

size: -
D: TRBD1
V: TRBV7-6
J: TRBJ2-7
CDR3: CASSEGQESYEQYF
DNA: TGTGCCAGCAGCGAGGGACAGGAGAGCTACGAGCAGTACTTC

size: -
D: -
V: TRBV30
J: TRBJ2-4
CDR3: CAGKQGGRNIQYF
DNA: TGTGCCGGGAAACAGGGCGGGCGGAACATTCAGTACTTC

size: -
D: -
V: TRBV3-1/TRBV3-2
J: TRBJ1-2
CDR3: CASSPSGGLNYGYTF
DNA: TGTGCCAGCAGCCCAAGTGGCGGCCTCAACTATGGCTACACCTTC

size: -
D: -
V: TRBV5-4
J: TRBJ1-2
CDR3: CASSSDPDGSYGYTF
DNA: TGTGCCAGCAGCTCAGACCCAGACGGGTCCTATGGCTACACCTTC

size: -
D: -
V: TRBV28
J: TRBJ2-3
CDR3: CASSPYVGLTDTQYF
DNA: TGTGCCAGCAGTCCGTACGTCGGATTGACAGATACGCAGTATTTT

size: -
D: -
V: TRBV4-1
J: TRBJ1-5
CDR3: CASSQANRGNQPQHF
DNA: TGCGCCAGCAGCCAAGCAAACCGGGGCAATCAGCCCCAGCATTTT

size: few
D: -
V: TRBV5-5
J: TRBJ1-2
CDR3: CASSLNIYGYTF
DNA: TGTGCCAGCAGCTTGAATATATATGGCTACACCTTC